This T cell receptor (beta chain) was documented in a study of CDR3 diversity in severe acne. TCRdb recomputed calls from the PCR reads with MiXCR, one row per CDR3 protein. The sample consists of about 90,000 distinct CDR3 sequences, roughly 52% of them appearing once. Per germline, CDR1 SQVTM and CDR2 ANQGSEA. The CDR3 has 15 residues. V lost 6 bases, J lost 0 bases, and 18 bases lay in between. The specimen sequenced was blood. V gene TRBV29-1 combines with J gene TRBJ2-7, with D perhaps TRBD1 (7 bases). This clonotype was sampled from a male donor in good health, serving as a control. The DNA for the CDR3 is TGCAGCGTAGTCGGCGGGGCAGGGGGCTCCTACGAGCAGTACTTC. This translates into CSVVGGAGGSYEQYF.